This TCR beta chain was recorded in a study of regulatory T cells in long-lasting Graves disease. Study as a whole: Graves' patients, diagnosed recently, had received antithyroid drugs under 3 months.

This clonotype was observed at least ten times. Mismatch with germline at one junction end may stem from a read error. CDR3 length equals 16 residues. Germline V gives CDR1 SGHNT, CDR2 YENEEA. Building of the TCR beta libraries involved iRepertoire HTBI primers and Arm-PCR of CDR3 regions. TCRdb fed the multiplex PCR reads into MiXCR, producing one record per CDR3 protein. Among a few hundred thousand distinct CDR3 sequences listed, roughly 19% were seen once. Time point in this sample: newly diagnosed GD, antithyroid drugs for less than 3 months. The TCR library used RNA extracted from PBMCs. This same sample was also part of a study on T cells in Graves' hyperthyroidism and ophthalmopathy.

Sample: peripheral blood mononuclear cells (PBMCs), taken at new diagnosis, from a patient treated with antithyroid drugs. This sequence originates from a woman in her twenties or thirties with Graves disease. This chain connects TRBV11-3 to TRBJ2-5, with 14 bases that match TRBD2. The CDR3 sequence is CASSLGLAGGGETQYF. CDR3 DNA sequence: TGTGCCAGCAGTTTAGGACTAGCGGGGGGAGGGGAGACCCAGTACTTC.